Listed below are T cell receptor beta chains from one sample, sequenced in a study of cytomegalovirus exposure and HLA in healthy donors. Using immunoSEQ multiplex PCR, the repertoire was profiled, and TCRdb retains in-frame clones only, with some absent. Altogether over 100,000 clones are present, 82% being singletons, with the ten largest covering roughly 7.7%. Sequencing was done on a sample of PBMCs. These TCRs come from a woman aged 50 to 60 in good health and CMV-seropositive. The CDR3 runs from the conserved cysteine through the conserved F or W. D genes are given only for firm matches.

d_call j_call v_call cdr3_aa
. TRBJ1-2 TRBV11-2 CASSPDSFYGYTF
. TRBJ2-3 TRBV7-3 CASSFWRRTDTQYF
. TRBJ1-4 TRBV7-9 CASSSSQGLVNEKLFF
TRBD2 TRBJ2-1 TRBV18 CASSPLSGITGNEQFF
TRBD1 TRBJ2-1 TRBV7-9 CASSPGTGAYNEQFF
. TRBJ1-1 TRBV11-2 CASSFFGGKAFF
. TRBJ2-7 TRBV7-9 CASSFFSYEQYF
. TRBJ1-1 TRBV5-1 CASSLWQVNTEAFF
. TRBJ1-6 TRBV5-1 CASSLEAGINSPLHF
TRBD1 TRBJ2-5 TRBV29-1 CSVGRDRVGQETQYF
. TRBJ1-1 TRBV4-3 CASSQDSRSEAFF
. TRBJ2-1 TRBV30 CAWSGQGYNEQFF
TRBD1 TRBJ2-3 TRBV4-1 CASSQEGTGGDTQYF
. TRBJ2-7 TRBV4-1 CASSQEQNSYEQYF
TRBD1 TRBJ1-1 TRBV5-1 CASSLAWGQMNTEAFF
TRBD2 TRBJ2-1 TRBV27 CASSLGGLVNEQFF
. TRBJ2-5 TRBV6-1 CASSGSPAGEGETQYF
. . TRBV2 CASLTPRYEQYF
TRBD1 TRBJ1-4 TRBV11-2 CASSSGQARNEKLFF
. TRBJ1-2 TRBV7-2 CASSLGLEGYTF
. TRBJ1-4 TRBV7-9 CASSLGTYREKLFF
. TRBJ1-4 TRBV10-3 CAISESNTGAGDEKLFF
. TRBJ1-1 TRBV7-6 CASSFDGQDKAFF
TRBD1 TRBJ1-6 TRBV6-5 CASSSDRDYNSPLHF
. TRBJ2-5 TRBV7-9 CASSFILETQYF
TRBD1 TRBJ1-1 TRBV19 CASKETGGAGGYTEAFF